This TCR beta chain stems from a study of T cells in Graves' hyperthyroidism and ophthalmopathy. Findings and caveats of the study: Researchers found most expanded thyroid clonotypes above 0.001 in blood as well. Ophthalmopathy got predicted by the model a median approximately 6 months before its onset.

This clonotype was found many times. Its target is unknown. The CDR3 consists of 15 residues. CDR1 and CDR2 from the germline V gene are SGHAT and FQNNGV. Trimming at V came to 5 bases and at J to 2 bases, leaving 5 bases not matched to a gene. Diagnostic decisions used clinical symptoms, serum thyroxine and TRAb, thyroid ultrasound and orbital computed tomography. Source material for PBMCs was more than 7.5 ml fresh peripheral blood. What was amplified from RNA transcripts were TCR beta CDR3 regions. HTBI primers were the set used in a first-round RT-PCR of the TCR CDR3. TCRdb passed the multiplex PCR reads through MiXCR, listing each CDR3 protein once. The sample lists 300,000 to 400,000 distinct CDR3 sequences; approximately 13% were seen once.

This clonotype was sampled from an older woman with Graves' hyperthyroidism. This chain uses TRBV11-2 with TRBJ2-1; 8 bases match TRBD2. The specimen was blood. In DNA, the CDR3 is TGTGCCAGCAGCATTGGACTAGCAGCCTACAATGAGCAGTTCTTC. The encoded protein is CASSIGLAAYNEQFF.